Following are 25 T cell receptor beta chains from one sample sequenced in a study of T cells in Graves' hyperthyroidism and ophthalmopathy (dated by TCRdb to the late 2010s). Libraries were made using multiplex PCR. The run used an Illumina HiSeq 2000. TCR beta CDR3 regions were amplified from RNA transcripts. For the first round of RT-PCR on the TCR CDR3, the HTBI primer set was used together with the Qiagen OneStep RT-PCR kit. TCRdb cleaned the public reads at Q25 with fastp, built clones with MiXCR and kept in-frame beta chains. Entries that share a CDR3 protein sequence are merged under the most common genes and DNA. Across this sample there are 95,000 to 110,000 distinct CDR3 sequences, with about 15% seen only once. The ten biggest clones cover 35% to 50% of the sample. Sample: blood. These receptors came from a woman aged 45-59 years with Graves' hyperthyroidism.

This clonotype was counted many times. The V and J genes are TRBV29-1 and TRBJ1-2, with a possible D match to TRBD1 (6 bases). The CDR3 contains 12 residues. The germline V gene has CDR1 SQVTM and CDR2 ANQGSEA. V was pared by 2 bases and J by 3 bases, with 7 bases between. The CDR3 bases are TGCAGCGTTGAAAGGACAGACTATGGCTACACCTTC. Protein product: CSVERTDYGYTF.

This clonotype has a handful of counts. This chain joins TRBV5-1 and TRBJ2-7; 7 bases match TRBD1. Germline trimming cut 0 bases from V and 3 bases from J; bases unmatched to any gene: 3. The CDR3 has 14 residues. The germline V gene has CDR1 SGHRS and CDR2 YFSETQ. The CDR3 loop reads CASSLDAGGYEQYF. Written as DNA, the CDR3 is TGCGCCAGCAGCTTGGATGCAGGGGGCTACGAGCAGTACTTC.

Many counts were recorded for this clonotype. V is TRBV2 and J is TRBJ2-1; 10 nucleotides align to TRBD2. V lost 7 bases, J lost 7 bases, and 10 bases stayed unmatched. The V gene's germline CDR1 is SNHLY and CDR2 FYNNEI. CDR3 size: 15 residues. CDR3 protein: CASMGLSGRANEQFF. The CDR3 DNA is TGTGCCAGCATGGGACTAAGCGGGAGGGCGAATGAGCAGTTCTTC.

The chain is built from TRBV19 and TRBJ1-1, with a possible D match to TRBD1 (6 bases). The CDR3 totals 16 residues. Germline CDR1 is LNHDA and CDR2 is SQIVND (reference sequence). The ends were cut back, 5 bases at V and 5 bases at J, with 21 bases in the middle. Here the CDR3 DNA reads TGTGCCAGTAGTTTGGCTCGGGGGGCGCATGGTACTGAAGCTTTCTTT. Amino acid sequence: CASSLARGAHGTEAFF. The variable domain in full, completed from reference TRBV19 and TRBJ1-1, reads DGGITQSPKYLFRKEGQNVTLSCEQNLNHDAMYWYRQDPGQGLRLIYYSQIVNDFQKGDIAEGYSVSREKKESFPLTVTSAQKNPTAFYLCASSLARGAHGTEAFFGQGTRLTVV.

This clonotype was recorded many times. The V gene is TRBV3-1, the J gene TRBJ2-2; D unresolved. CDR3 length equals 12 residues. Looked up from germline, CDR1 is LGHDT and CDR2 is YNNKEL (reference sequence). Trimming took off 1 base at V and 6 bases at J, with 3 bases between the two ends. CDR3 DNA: TGTGCCAGCAGCCAAGTTTCCGGGGAGCTGTTTTTT. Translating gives CASSQVSGELFF.

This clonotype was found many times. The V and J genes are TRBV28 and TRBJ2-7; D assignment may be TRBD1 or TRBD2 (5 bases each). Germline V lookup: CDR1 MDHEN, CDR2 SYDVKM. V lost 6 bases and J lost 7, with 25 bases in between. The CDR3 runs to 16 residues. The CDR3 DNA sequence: TGTGCCAGCAGCCCTCCAACCGGGACCCCCTCGGGGGAGCAGTACTTC. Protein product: CASSPPTGTPSGEQYF.

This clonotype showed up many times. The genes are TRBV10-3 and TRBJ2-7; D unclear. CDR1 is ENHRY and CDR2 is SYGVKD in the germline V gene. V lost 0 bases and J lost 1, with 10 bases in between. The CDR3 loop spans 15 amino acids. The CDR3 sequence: CAISESTLVSYEQYF. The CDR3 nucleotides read TGTGCCATCAGTGAGTCGACTCTAGTTTCCTACGAGCAGTACTTC.

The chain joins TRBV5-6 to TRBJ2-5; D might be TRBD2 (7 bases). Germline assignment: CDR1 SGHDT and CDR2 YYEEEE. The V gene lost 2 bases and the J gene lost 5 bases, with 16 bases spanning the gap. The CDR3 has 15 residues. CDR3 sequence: CASSFGGPLGETQYF. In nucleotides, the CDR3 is TGTGCCAGCAGCTTCGGGGGGCCCTTGGGCGAGACCCAGTACTTC.

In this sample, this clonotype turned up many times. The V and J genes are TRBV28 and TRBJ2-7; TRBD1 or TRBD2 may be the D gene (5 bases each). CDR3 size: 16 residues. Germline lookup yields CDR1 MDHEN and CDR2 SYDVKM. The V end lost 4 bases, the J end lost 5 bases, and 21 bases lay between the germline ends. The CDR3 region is CASSYPFGGVIHEQYF. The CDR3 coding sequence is TGTGCCAGCAGTTACCCGTTTGGGGGAGTAATTCACGAGCAGTACTTC.

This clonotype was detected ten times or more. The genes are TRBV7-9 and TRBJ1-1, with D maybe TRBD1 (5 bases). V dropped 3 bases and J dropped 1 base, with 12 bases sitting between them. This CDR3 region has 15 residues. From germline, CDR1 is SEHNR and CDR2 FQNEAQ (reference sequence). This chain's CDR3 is CASSFFGGRNTEAFF. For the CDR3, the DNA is TGTGCCAGCAGCTTCTTTGGGGGGAGGAACACTGAAGCTTTCTTT.

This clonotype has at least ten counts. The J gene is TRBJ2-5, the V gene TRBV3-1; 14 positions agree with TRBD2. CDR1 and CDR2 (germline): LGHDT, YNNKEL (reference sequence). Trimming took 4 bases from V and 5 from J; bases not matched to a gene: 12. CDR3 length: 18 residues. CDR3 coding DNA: TGTGCCAGCAGCCCCCTCAAGGGACTAGCGGGAGTTGGTGAGACCCAGTACTTC. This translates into CASSPLKGLAGVGETQYF.

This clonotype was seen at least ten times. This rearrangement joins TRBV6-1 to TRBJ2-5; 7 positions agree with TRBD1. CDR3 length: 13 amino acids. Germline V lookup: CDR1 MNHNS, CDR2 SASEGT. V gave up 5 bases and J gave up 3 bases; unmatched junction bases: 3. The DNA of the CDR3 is TGTGCCAGCAGTTTCCAGGGGGAAGAGACCCAGTACTTC. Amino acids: CASSFQGEETQYF.

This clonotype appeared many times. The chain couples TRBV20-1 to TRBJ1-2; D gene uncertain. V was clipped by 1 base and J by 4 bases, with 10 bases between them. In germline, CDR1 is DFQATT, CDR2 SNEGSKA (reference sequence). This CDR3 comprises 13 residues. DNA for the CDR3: TGCAGTGCTAGAGCGAAACAGCCCTATGGCTACACCTTC. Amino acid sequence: CSARAKQPYGYTF.

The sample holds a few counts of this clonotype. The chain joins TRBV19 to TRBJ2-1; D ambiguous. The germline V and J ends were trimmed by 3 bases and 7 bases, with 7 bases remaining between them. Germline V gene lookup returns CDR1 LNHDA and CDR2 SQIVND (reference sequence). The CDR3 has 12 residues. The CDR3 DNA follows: TGTGCCAGTAGTATCGGGTTAAATGAGCAGTTCTTC. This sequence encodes CASSIGLNEQFF.

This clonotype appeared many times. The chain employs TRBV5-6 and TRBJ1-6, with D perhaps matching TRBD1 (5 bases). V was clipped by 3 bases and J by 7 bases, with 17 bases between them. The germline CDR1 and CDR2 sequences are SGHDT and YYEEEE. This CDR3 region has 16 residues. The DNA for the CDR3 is TGTGCCAGCAGCTCCAGCCGGGGACCGGCCAATTCACCCCTCCACTTT. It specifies CASSSSRGPANSPLHF.

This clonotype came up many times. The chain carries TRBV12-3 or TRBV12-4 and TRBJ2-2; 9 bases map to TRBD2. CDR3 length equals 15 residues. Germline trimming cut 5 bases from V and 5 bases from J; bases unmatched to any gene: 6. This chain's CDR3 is CASSRWGLATGELFF. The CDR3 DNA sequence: TGTGCCAGCAGTCGATGGGGACTAGCAACCGGGGAGCTGTTTTTT.

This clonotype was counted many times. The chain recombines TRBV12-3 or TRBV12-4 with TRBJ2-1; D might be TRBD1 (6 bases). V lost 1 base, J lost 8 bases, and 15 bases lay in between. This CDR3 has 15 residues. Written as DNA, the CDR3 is TGTGCCAGCAGTTTAGTGTCTTACAGGGTCGATGAGCAGTTCTTC. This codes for CASSLVSYRVDEQFF.

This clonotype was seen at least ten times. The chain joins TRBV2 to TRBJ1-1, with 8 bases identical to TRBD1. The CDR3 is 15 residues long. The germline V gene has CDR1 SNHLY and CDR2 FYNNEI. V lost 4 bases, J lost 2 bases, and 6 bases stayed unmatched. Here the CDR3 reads CASSALDRANTEAFF. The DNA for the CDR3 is TGTGCCAGCAGTGCCTTGGACAGGGCAAACACTGAAGCTTTCTTT.

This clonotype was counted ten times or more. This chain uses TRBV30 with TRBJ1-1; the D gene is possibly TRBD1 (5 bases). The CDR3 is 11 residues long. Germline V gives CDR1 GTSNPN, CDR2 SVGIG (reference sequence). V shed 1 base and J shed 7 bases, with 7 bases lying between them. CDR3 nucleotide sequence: TGTGCCTGGAGTGCTACAGGTGAAGCTTTCTTT. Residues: CAWSATGEAFF.

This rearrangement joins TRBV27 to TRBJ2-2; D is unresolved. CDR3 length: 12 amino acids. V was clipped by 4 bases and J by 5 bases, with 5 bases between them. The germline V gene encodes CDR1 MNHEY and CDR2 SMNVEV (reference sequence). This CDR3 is CASSWYTGELFF. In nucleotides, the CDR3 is TGTGCCAGCAGTTGGTATACCGGGGAGCTGTTTTTT.

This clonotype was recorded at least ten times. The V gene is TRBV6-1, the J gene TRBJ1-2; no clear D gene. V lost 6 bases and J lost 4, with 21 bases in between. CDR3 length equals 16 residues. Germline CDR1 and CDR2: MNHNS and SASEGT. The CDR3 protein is CASSHQRGDGPYGYTF. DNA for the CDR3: TGTGCCAGCAGCCACCAGCGTGGAGACGGGCCCTATGGCTACACCTTC.

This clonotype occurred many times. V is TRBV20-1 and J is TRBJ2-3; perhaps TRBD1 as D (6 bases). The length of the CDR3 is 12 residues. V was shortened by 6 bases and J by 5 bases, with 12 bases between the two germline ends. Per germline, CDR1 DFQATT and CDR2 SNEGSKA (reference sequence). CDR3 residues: CSANRVGDTQYF. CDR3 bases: TGCAGTGCGAACAGGGTGGGAGATACGCAGTATTTT.

CDR3 amino acids: CASSPVGFGTSGKNIQYF. In nucleotides, the CDR3 is TGTGCCAGCAGCCCCGTCGGGTTCGGGACTAGCGGGAAAAACATTCAGTACTTC. The V gene is TRBV4-2, the J gene TRBJ2-4, with TRBD2 matching 12 bases. Germline V CDR1 and CDR2: LGHNA, YNFKEQ. The CDR3 loop spans 18 amino acids. Germline trimming cut 4 bases from V and 4 bases from J; bases unmatched to any gene: 11.

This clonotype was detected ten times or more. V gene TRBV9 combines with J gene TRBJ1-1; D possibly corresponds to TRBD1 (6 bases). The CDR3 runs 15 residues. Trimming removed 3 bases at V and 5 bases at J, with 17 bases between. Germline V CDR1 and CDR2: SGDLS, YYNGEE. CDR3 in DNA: TGTGCCAGCAGCGCCTACGGGGGGCGGGAAACTGAAGCTTTCTTT. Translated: CASSAYGGRETEAFF.

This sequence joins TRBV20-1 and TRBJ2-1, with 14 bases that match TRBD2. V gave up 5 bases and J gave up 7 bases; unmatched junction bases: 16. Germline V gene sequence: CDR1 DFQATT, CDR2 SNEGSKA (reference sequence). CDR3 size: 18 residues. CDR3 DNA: TGCAGTGCTGATCGCCCCGGGACCGGGACTAGCGGGGGAAATGAGCAGTTCTTC. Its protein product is CSADRPGTGTSGGNEQFF.